The clone carrying this TCR beta chain has ten or more counts. Its matching antigen is unknown. This entry is derived from a study of T-cell memory formation after mild COVID-19. Study-level results: Some clones that responded were present in memory (sampled pre-infection), which suggests cross-reactive memory joined.

V shed 6 bases and J 4 bases; nucleotides not matched to a gene: 22. Germline V lookup: CDR1 DFQATT, CDR2 SNEGSKA (reference sequence). The CDR3 consists of 19 residues. TCRdb reprocessed the 5' RACE reads via MiXCR and lists one record per CDR3 protein. The sample includes about 560,000 distinct CDR3 sequences, about 20% of them seen just once. Sequencing was done on a sample of PBMCs or a T cell subset sorted from them (not recorded which). The TCR originated in an adult woman who had mild COVID-19 (a few samples of this study predate the infection). Cell type and time point are not known. The chain recombines TRBV20-1 with TRBJ2-1, with 9 bases matching TRBD2. The CDR3, as DNA: TGCAGTGCCCACAGCCACGGGACATCTTCTAGCGGGAAGTACAATGAGCAGTTCTTC. Translating gives CSAHSHGTSSSGKYNEQFF.